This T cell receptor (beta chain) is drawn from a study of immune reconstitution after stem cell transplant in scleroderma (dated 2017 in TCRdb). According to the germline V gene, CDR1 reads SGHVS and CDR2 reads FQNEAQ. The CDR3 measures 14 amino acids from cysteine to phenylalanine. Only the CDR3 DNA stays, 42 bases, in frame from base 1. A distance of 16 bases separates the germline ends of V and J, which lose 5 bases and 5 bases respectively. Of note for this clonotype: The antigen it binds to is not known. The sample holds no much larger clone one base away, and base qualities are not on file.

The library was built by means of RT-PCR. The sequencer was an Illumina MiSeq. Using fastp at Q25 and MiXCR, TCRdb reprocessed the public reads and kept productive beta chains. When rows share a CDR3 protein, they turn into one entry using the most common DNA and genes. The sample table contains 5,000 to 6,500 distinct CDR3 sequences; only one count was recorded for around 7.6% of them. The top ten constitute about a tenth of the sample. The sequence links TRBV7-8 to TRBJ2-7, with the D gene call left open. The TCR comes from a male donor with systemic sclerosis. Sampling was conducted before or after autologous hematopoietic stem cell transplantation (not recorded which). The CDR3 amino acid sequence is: CASSPWEANNEQYF. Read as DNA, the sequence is TGTGCCAGCAGCCCGTGGGAAGCCAACAACGAGCAGTACTTC.